This T cell receptor beta chain was sequenced for a study of blood T cells in healthy people across ages. The CDR3 consists of 13 residues. Trimming removed 4 bases at V and 3 bases at J, with 12 bases between. CDR1 is DFQATT, CDR2 SNEGSKA, per germline (reference sequence). Then a second PCR, running about 6 to 11 cycles, was carried out with a sample-barcoded 5' primer and a J-beta primer mix. From the 5' RACE reads, TCRdb called clonotypes with MiXCR, one entry per CDR3 protein. The sample consists of hundreds of thousands of distinct CDR3 sequences, 44% of them appearing once. This chain joins TRBV20-1 and TRBJ2-5, with D possibly TRBD2 on 5 matching bases. The clonotype comes from a man between 60 and 70 years old in good health. Input material: blood. The CDR3 loop reads CSAIVERKETQYF. CDR3 nucleotides: TGCAGTGCTATTGTGGAGCGGAAAGAGACCCAGTACTTC.